The next 32 T cell receptor beta chains were all read from a single sample in a study of blood T cell repertoires in COVID-19. The protocol was immunoSEQ multiplex PCR, while the TCRdb copy is restricted to in-frame clones and leaves out a portion. The profile shows more than 25,000 clones, roughly nine tenths of them singletons. Sequencing was done on a sample of peripheral blood. The receptor source for this set is a human donor with active COVID-19. The donor label of this sample is uncertain.

This clone occurred once. V and J are TRBV7-9 and TRBJ1-1, with 7 bases aligning to TRBD1. V was pared by 5 bases and J by 1 base, with 4 bases of the junction left unmatched. The CDR3 covers 14 residues. Germline V gene data show CDR1 as SEHNR and CDR2 as FQNEAQ (reference sequence). CDR3 in amino acids: CASSRQGENTEAFF. CDR3 DNA sequence: TGTGCCAGCAGCAGACAGGGAGAGAACACTGAAGCTTTCTTT. Looking up the rest from reference TRBV7-9 and TRBJ1-1 gives the full variable domain: DTGVSQNPRHKITKRGQNVTFRCDPISEHNRLYWYRQTLGQGPEFLTYFQNEAQLEKSRLLSDRFSAERPKGSFSTLEIQRTEQGDSAMYLCASSRQGENTEAFFGQGTRLTVV.

The chain uses TRBV2 and TRBJ2-1; D unresolved. This CDR3 is 14 amino acids long. The germline V and J ends were trimmed by 4 bases and 0 bases, with 7 bases remaining between them. Germline assignment: CDR1 SNHLY and CDR2 FYNNEI. The CDR3 reads CASSGVLSYNEQFF. The CDR3 DNA follows: TGTGCCAGCAGTGGAGTCCTCTCCTACAATGAGCAGTTCTTC.

V is TRBV11-3 and J is TRBJ2-1, with 7 bases aligning to TRBD2. This CDR3 contains 16 residues. CDR1 is SGHNT, CDR2 YENEEA, per germline. The ends lost 3 bases at V and 6 bases at J; junction bases unmatched: 11. Written as DNA, the CDR3 is TGTGCCAGCAGCTTCCTAGGATGGCGGGAGCCCAATGAGCAGTTCTTC. Amino acids: CASSFLGWREPNEQFF.

The rearrangement joins TRBV5-4 to TRBJ2-1, with 8 bases fitting TRBD1. Trimming took 5 bases from V and 5 from J; bases not matched to a gene: 3. This CDR3 region has 13 residues. Germline CDR1 is SGHNT and CDR2 is YYREEE (reference sequence). For the CDR3, the DNA is TGTGCCAGCAGGGACAGGGTACACAATGAGCAGTTCTTC. It is translated as CASRDRVHNEQFF.

CDR3 sequence reads: CASSEDWGEAKNIQYF. The DNA for the CDR3 is TGTGCCAGCAGTGAGGATTGGGGGGAGGCCAAAAACATTCAGTACTTC. The chain recombines TRBV2 with TRBJ2-4, with D perhaps matching TRBD2 (6 bases). Germline CDR1 reads SNHLY; CDR2 reads FYNNEI. The CDR3 sequence is 16 residues long. Trimming took 3 bases from V and 1 from J, leaving 13 bases between them.

This clone has only one observation. CDR3 bases: TGTGCCAGCAGCTTAGGAGCGGCAACTAATGAAAAACTGTTTTTT. This translates into CASSLGAATNEKLFF. The V and J genes are TRBV7-9 and TRBJ1-4; D remains ambiguous. Trimming pared 1 base from V and 0 bases from J, leaving 6 bases between. The V gene's germline CDR1 is SEHNR and CDR2 FQNEAQ (reference sequence). The CDR3 is 15 amino acids.

This chain links TRBV6-4 with TRBJ2-1; 14 bases agree with TRBD2. From germline, CDR1 is MRHNA and CDR2 SNTAGT. V lost 2 bases to trimming and J lost 9 bases; unmatched junction nucleotides: 3. The CDR3 extends over 15 amino acids. CDR3 residues: CASSDGTSGRGEQFF. In DNA form, the CDR3 reads TGTGCCAGCAGTGACGGGACTAGCGGGAGAGGTGAGCAGTTCTTC.

The chain is built from TRBV9 and TRBJ1-2, with D uncertain. The CDR3 consists of 14 residues. V lost 0 bases and J lost 6, with 12 bases in between. CDR1 is SGDLS, CDR2 YYNGEE, per germline. The DNA of the CDR3 is TGTGCCAGCAGCGTAGAAGCGTTCTGGGATGGCTACACCTTC. This sequence encodes CASSVEAFWDGYTF.

The chain carries TRBV19 and TRBJ2-7; weak D call: TRBD1 (5 bases). CDR1 LNHDA and CDR2 SQIVND come from the germline V gene (reference sequence). This CDR3 comprises 15 residues. V lost 9 bases and J lost 0, with 18 bases in between. The CDR3 DNA sequence: TGTGCCAGCTCCACTGCCGGGCAGGGCTCCTACGAGCAGTACTTC. Its translation is CASSTAGQGSYEQYF.

The chain couples TRBV9 to TRBJ1-3; TRBD1 is a possible D gene (5 bases). Trimming left V 4 bases short and J 3 bases short, with 8 bases between. Germline loops: CDR1 SGDLS, CDR2 YYNGEE. This CDR3 contains 13 residues. The CDR3 sequence is CASSRGDGNTIYF. The CDR3 nucleotides are TGTGCCAGCAGCCGGGGGGATGGAAACACCATATATTTT.

This chain uses TRBV19 with TRBJ2-3; D might be TRBD1 (5 bases). Germline CDR1 is LNHDA and CDR2 is SQIVND (reference sequence). The CDR3 extends over 15 amino acids. The V and J ends lost 7 bases and 6 bases respectively, with 20 bases between them. This CDR3 is CASNPGAPGLDTQYF. The CDR3 nucleotides are TGTGCCAGTAACCCTGGGGCCCCGGGTTTGGATACGCAGTATTTT.

This chain joins TRBV12-3 or TRBV12-4 and TRBJ1-6, with 7 positions matching TRBD1. The trim removed 6 bases at V and 6 bases at J, leaving 2 bases unmatched. The CDR3 length is 13 residues. The CDR3: CASSQGVNSPLHF. CDR3 DNA sequence: TGTGCCAGCAGCCAGGGGGTTAATTCACCCCTCCACTTT.

The chain uses TRBV3-1 (or the pseudogene TRBV3-2) and TRBJ2-5, with D perhaps TRBD2 (5 bases). The CDR3 loop spans 14 amino acids. Trimming removed 2 bases at V and 3 bases at J, with 10 bases between. Germline loops: CDR1 LGHDT, CDR2 YNNKEL (reference sequence). CDR3 region: CASSQISGEETQYF. The CDR3 bases are TGTGCCAGCAGCCAAATATCCGGGGAAGAGACCCAGTACTTC.

This clone was detected once. V gene TRBV5-1 combines with J gene TRBJ2-7, with TRBD2 matching over 10 bases. Unmatched junction bases numbered 6, after V lost 4 bases and J lost 5 bases. Germline assignment: CDR1 SGHRS and CDR2 YFSETQ. There are 14 residues in the CDR3. CDR3 DNA: TGCGCCAGCAGCACACTAGCGGGATCCAACGAGCAGTACTTC. Protein: CASSTLAGSNEQYF.

V usage is TRBV5-4 and J usage is TRBJ1-4; 9 bases are shared with TRBD1. The CDR3 covers 15 residues. Germline V gene lookup returns CDR1 SGHNT and CDR2 YYREEE (reference sequence). J lost 8 bases, V lost 4 bases, and 9 bases had no gene match. CDR3 in DNA: TGTGCCAGCAGCCCGACGGGACAGGGAGGGGAAAAACTGTTTTTT. Protein: CASSPTGQGGEKLFF.

The chain joins TRBV3-1 (or the pseudogene TRBV3-2) to TRBJ2-3; D is unclear. There are 13 residues in the CDR3. The germline CDR1 and CDR2 sequences are LGHDT and YNNKEL (reference sequence). The germline V and J ends were trimmed by 6 bases and 3 bases, with 10 bases remaining between them. The CDR3 here is CASSTSRTDTQYF. In nucleotides, the CDR3 is TGTGCCAGCAGTACTTCTAGGACAGATACGCAGTATTTT.

The genes are TRBV19 and TRBJ2-6; no clear D. The CDR3 extends over 15 amino acids. The germline V gene encodes CDR1 LNHDA and CDR2 SQIVND (reference sequence). The V end lost 2 bases, the J end lost 2 bases, and 7 bases lay between the germline ends. CDR3 sequence (DNA): TGTGCCAGTAGTATAACTGGAGCTGGGGCCAACGTCCTGACTTTC. It encodes CASSITGAGANVLTF. The whole variable domain, remainder taken from reference TRBV19 and TRBJ2-6, is DGGITQSPKYLFRKEGQNVTLSCEQNLNHDAMYWYRQDPGQGLRLIYYSQIVNDFQKGDIAEGYSVSREKKESFPLTVTSAQKNPTAFYLCASSITGAGANVLTFGAGSRLTVL.

The genes are TRBV13 and TRBJ2-7, with D possibly matching TRBD2 (6 bases). CDR1 and CDR2 (germline): PRHDT, FYEKMQ (reference sequence). The V gene lost 5 bases and the J gene lost 2 bases, with 10 bases spanning the gap. The CDR3 loop spans 13 amino acids. Here the CDR3 reads CASSDRGTYEQYF. CDR3 nucleotide sequence: TGTGCCAGCAGCGATCGCGGGACCTACGAGCAGTACTTC.

This clone turned up a few times. The J gene is TRBJ2-1, the V gene TRBV20-1; 10 bases align to TRBD2. Germline CDR1 DFQATT, CDR2 SNEGSKA (reference sequence). The CDR3 length is 17 residues. The V and J ends lost 3 bases and 1 base, in that order; junction bases with no gene match: 9. The CDR3 here is CSASSLAGVISYNEQFF. The CDR3 DNA is TGCAGTGCTAGTAGTCTAGCGGGAGTTATATCCTACAATGAGCAGTTCTTC.

V and J are TRBV19 and TRBJ2-3, with 10 bases matching TRBD1. The CDR3 covers 16 residues. In germline, CDR1 is LNHDA, CDR2 SQIVND (reference sequence). V was pared by 0 bases and J by 3 bases, with 3 bases of the junction left unmatched. CDR3 coding DNA: TGTGCCAGTAGTATAGATTCGGGACAGGGGACAGATACGCAGTATTTT. Its protein is CASSIDSGQGTDTQYF.

The chain couples TRBV9 to TRBJ2-2; TRBD2 aligns across 7 bases. Germline CDR1 is SGDLS and CDR2 is YYNGEE. V gave up 4 bases and J gave up 3 bases; unmatched junction bases: 9. The CDR3 extends over 16 amino acids. This chain's CDR3 is CASSPIGLADTGELFF. In DNA form, the CDR3 reads TGTGCCAGCAGCCCGATTGGTCTAGCGGACACCGGGGAGCTGTTTTTT.

The rearrangement uses TRBV5-1 and TRBJ2-7; the D gene is possibly TRBD2 (5 bases). The CDR3 length is 12 residues. Germline V gene sequence: CDR1 SGHRS, CDR2 YFSETQ. V was clipped by 4 bases and J by 3 bases, with 8 bases between them. In DNA, the CDR3 is TGCGCCAGCAGCCCCGGGGTCTACGAGCAGTACTTC. Amino acid sequence: CASSPGVYEQYF.

This clone showed up just once. This chain joins TRBV6-5 and TRBJ2-7; D unclear. V lost 5 bases, J lost 4 bases, and 9 bases lay in between. The germline V gene has CDR1 MNHEY and CDR2 SVGAGI. This CDR3 comprises 12 residues. The CDR3 sequence: CASSPRSYEQYF. As DNA, the CDR3 is TGTGCCAGCAGTCCCCGGTCTTACGAGCAGTACTTC.

This sequence joins TRBV2 and TRBJ2-5, with 7 bases identical to TRBD1. The germline CDR1 and CDR2 sequences are SNHLY and FYNNEI. CDR3 length: 14 amino acids. The J segment lost 5 bases and the V segment lost 10 bases, leaving 13 bases of the junction unmatched. CDR3 region: CATQRGRGTETQYF. The CDR3, as DNA: TGTGCCACCCAGAGGGGGCGAGGGACGGAGACCCAGTACTTC.

The V gene is TRBV5-1, the J gene TRBJ2-6; D may be TRBD1 (6 bases). The V end was cut by 1 base, the J end by 0 bases, with 14 bases between. The CDR3 has 18 amino acids. The V gene's germline CDR1 is SGHRS and CDR2 YFSETQ. CDR3 bases: TGCGCCAGCAGCTTGCCGCGGACAGCCTTCTCTGGGGCCAACGTCCTGACTTTC. Protein sequence: CASSLPRTAFSGANVLTF.

The chain recombines TRBV6-6 with TRBJ1-5; D is uncertain. The germline gives CDR1 MNHNY, CDR2 SVGAGI (reference sequence). With 6 bases removed from V and 2 bases from J, the gap between germline ends came to 11 bases. The CDR3 totals 14 residues. This chain's CDR3 is CASSLEGGNQPQHF. For the CDR3, the DNA is TGTGCCAGCAGCCTTGAGGGCGGCAATCAGCCCCAGCATTTT.

The chain recombines TRBV2 with TRBJ2-7; TRBD1 agrees at 7 bases. With 4 bases clipped from V and 3 bases from J, the junction kept 0 bases outside the gene matches. The CDR3 extends over 12 amino acids. CDR1 is SNHLY and CDR2 is FYNNEI in the germline V gene. CDR3 bases: TGTGCCAGCAGTGGGGACAGCTACGAGCAGTACTTC. This codes for CASSGDSYEQYF.

The chain joins TRBV29-1 to TRBJ1-4, with D uncertain. V shed 7 bases and J shed 7 bases, with 16 bases lying between them. The CDR3 loop spans 13 amino acids. CDR1 and CDR2 from the germline V gene are SQVTM and ANQGSEA. CDR3 sequence reads: CSAVKDLGEKLFF. In nucleotides, the CDR3 is TGCAGCGCCGTGAAAGATCTAGGTGAAAAACTGTTTTTT. The whole variable domain, filled in from reference TRBV29-1 and TRBJ1-4, reads SAVISQKPSRDICQRGTSLTIQCQVDSQVTMMFWYRQQPGQSLTLIATANQGSEATYESGFVIDKFPISRPNLTFSTLTVSNMSPEDSSIYLCSAVKDLGEKLFFGSGTQLSVL.

The chain links TRBV27 to TRBJ1-4, with 7 nucleotides matching TRBD1. Germline assignment: CDR1 MNHEY and CDR2 SMNVEV (reference sequence). The junction had 8 bases not matched to a gene; V was cut back by 2 bases and J by 5 bases. This CDR3 is built from 16 residues. CDR3 loop: CASSLLGGLENEKLFF. In nucleotides, the CDR3 is TGTGCCAGCAGTTTACTAGGGGGCTTGGAGAATGAAAAACTGTTTTTT.

V and J are TRBV19 and TRBJ2-7, with a possible D match to TRBD2 (6 bases). Germline CDR1 and CDR2: LNHDA and SQIVND (reference sequence). This CDR3 is 15 amino acids long. V was trimmed by 3 bases and J by 7 bases, leaving 19 bases between them. CDR3: CASSIRGLVREEQYF. DNA of the CDR3: TGTGCCAGTAGTATTAGGGGCCTGGTCCGGGAGGAGCAGTACTTC. The full variable domain, completed using reference TRBV19 and TRBJ2-7, is DGGITQSPKYLFRKEGQNVTLSCEQNLNHDAMYWYRQDPGQGLRLIYYSQIVNDFQKGDIAEGYSVSREKKESFPLTVTSAQKNPTAFYLCASSIRGLVREEQYFGPGTRLTVT.

The chain recombines TRBV9 with TRBJ2-7; 8 positions match TRBD2. The V and J ends lost 1 base and 6 bases, in that order; junction bases with no gene match: 6. This CDR3 region has 14 residues. Looked up from germline, CDR1 is SGDLS and CDR2 is YYNGEE. The CDR3 is CASSVNPAGVEQYF. For the CDR3, the DNA is TGTGCCAGCAGCGTAAATCCAGCGGGGGTCGAGCAGTACTTC.

J is TRBJ2-3 and V is TRBV7-3; D uncertain. Germline CDR1 reads SGHTA; CDR2 reads FQGTGA. There are 13 residues in the CDR3. V was clipped by 3 bases and J by 2 bases, with 6 bases between them. The CDR3, as DNA: TGTGCCAGCAGCTTTGACTTCACAGATACGCAGTATTTT. Amino acids: CASSFDFTDTQYF.